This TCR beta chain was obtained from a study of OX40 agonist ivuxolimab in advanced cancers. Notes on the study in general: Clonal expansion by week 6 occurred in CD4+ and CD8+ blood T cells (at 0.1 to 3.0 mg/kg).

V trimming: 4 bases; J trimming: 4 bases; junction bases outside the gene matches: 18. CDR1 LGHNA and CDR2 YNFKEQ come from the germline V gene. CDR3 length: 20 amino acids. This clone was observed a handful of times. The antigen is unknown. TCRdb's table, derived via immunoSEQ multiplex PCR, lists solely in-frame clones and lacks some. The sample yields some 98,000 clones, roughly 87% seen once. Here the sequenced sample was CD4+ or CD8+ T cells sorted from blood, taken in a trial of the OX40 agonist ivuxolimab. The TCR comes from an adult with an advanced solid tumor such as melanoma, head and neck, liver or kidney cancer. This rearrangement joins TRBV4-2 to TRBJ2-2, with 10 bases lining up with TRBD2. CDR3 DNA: TGTGCCAGCAGCCCTCGGTCCCCCGCAGCGGGGGGGCGAGGCACCGGGGAGCTGTTTTTT. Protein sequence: CASSPRSPAAGGRGTGELFF.